This entry lists 21 T cell receptor beta chains sequenced from one sample in a study of cytomegalovirus exposure and HLA in healthy donors. The PCR contained 60 Vbeta and 13 Jbeta primers. This table comes from immunoSEQ multiplex PCR, and its TCRdb copy is limited to in-frame clones, with some not included. The repertoire holds about 110,000 clones, with 76% as singletons. The sequenced sample was PBMCs. These receptors were taken from a young man in good health and CMV-seronegative.

This chain links TRBV27 with TRBJ1-2; 8 nucleotides match TRBD1. CDR1 and CDR2 from the germline V gene are MNHEY and SMNVEV (reference sequence). V lost 6 bases, J lost 4 bases, and 7 bases stayed unmatched. The CDR3 sequence is 14 residues long. CDR3 protein: CASSPGGAGYGYTF. CDR3 DNA: TGTGCCAGCAGCCCAGGGGGCGCCGGCTATGGCTACACCTTC.

Comment on this clone: Germline is not matched at one junction end, which may reflect a read error. CDR3 in DNA: TGTGCCAGCAGCTTGCTAGCTAACTATGGCTACCCCTTC. Residues: CASSLLANYGYPF. This sequence joins TRBV5-4 and TRBJ1-2, with D unresolved. The CDR3 totals 13 residues. Germline V lookup: CDR1 SGHNT, CDR2 YYREEE (reference sequence).

About this clone itself: Sequence at one end of the junction differs from germline and may be a read error. This chain joins TRBV7-9 and TRBJ2-7; TRBD2 might be the D (6 bases). CDR3 length equals 18 residues. Per germline, CDR1 SEHNR and CDR2 FQNEAQ (reference sequence). DNA for the CDR3: TGTTCCAGCAGCTTTAGCGGAAGTGGGCGAAGGAGGTCCTACGAGCAGTACTTC. Residues: CSSSFSGSGRRRSYEQYF.

J is TRBJ2-7 and V is TRBV7-2; possible D gene TRBD2, 6 bases. Germline V gives CDR1 SGHTA, CDR2 FQGNSA. V was cut by 3 bases and J by 3 bases, with 18 bases left in between. The CDR3 has 16 amino acids. The CDR3 DNA reads as TGTGCCAGCAGCTTTAGCTTTGGAGGTAGCGGCTACGAGCAGTACTTC. This gives the protein CASSFSFGGSGYEQYF.

This clone has just a few counts. CDR3 in DNA: TGTGCCTACCGGGGTTGGGACAGGGTCTCCCTTGAGCAGTTCTTC. Protein product: CAYRGWDRVSLEQFF. This chain uses TRBV7-9 with TRBJ2-1; 9 nucleotides align to TRBD1. The germline V gene has CDR1 SEHNR and CDR2 FQNEAQ (reference sequence). The CDR3 contains 15 residues. V shed 11 bases, J shed 9 bases, and the junction held 17 bases outside the gene matches.

This clone has just one count. The chain joins TRBV9 to TRBJ2-2; TRBD1 aligns across 9 bases. This CDR3 is 16 amino acids long. J lost 1 base, V lost 2 bases, and 3 bases had no gene match. Germline-derived CDR1 and CDR2 are SGDLS and YYNGEE. CDR3 protein: CASSVWDRVNTGELFF. The CDR3 coding sequence is TGTGCCAGCAGCGTCTGGGACAGGGTGAACACCGGGGAGCTGTTTTTT.

V gene TRBV5-1 combines with J gene TRBJ2-7; possible D gene TRBD2, 5 bases. This CDR3 has 13 residues. Trimming removed 2 bases at V and 0 bases at J, with 6 bases between. The germline V gene encodes CDR1 SGHRS and CDR2 YFSETQ. CDR3 region: CASSLEGSYEQYF. The CDR3 coding sequence is TGCGCCAGCAGCTTAGAGGGCTCCTACGAGCAGTACTTC.

This clone showed up just once. The same CDR3 is also encoded by other DNA sequences in this sample. The chain couples TRBV5-4 to TRBJ2-2; no firm D call. The CDR3 loop spans 15 amino acids. The germline V gene has CDR1 SGHNT and CDR2 YYREEE (reference sequence). Trimming removed 0 bases at V and 1 base at J, with 7 bases between. CDR3 DNA sequence: TGTGCCAGCAGCTTGGGTAGTGGGAACACCGGGGAGCTGTTTTTT. Translating it yields CASSLGSGNTGELFF.

On this clone: One junction end does not reproduce the germline sequence, and a read error may be involved. The gene calls are TRBV29-1 and TRBJ1-2; possibly TRBD1 for D (5 bases). The CDR3 is 13 residues long. The germline V gene encodes CDR1 SQVTM and CDR2 ANQGSEA. DNA of the CDR3: TGCAGCGTGACAGTAGGTTCCGGTTGGGGCTACCCCTTC. Its translation: CSVTVGSGWGYPF.

The J gene is TRBJ1-1, the V gene TRBV5-4; no firm D call. Germline V gene lookup returns CDR1 SGHNT and CDR2 YYREEE (reference sequence). This CDR3 has 14 amino acids. V was clipped by 0 bases and J by 4 bases, with 10 bases between them. CDR3 sequence: CASSLEGVRTEAFF. The CDR3 DNA follows: TGTGCCAGCAGCTTGGAGGGAGTTCGCACTGAAGCTTTCTTT.

The rearrangement joins TRBV7-8 to TRBJ1-3; weak D call: TRBD1 (6 bases). CDR1 and CDR2 (germline): SGHVS, FQNEAQ. The CDR3 length is 15 residues. Trimming took 5 bases from V and 2 from J, leaving 13 bases between them. The CDR3 coding sequence is TGTGCCAGCAGCCGCTCAGGGGATACTGGAAACACCATATATTTT. It yields the protein CASSRSGDTGNTIYF. The variable domain in full, with the rest retrieved from reference TRBV7-8 and TRBJ1-3, is GAGVSQSPRYKVAKRGQDVALRCDPISGHVSLFWYQQALGQGPEFLTYFQNEAQLDKSGLPSDRFFAERPEGSVSTLKIQRTQQEDSAVYLCASSRSGDTGNTIYFGEGSWLTVV.

The gene calls are TRBV7-2 and TRBJ2-4; D may be TRBD1 (6 bases). V was cut by 1 base and J by 5 bases, with 9 bases left in between. Germline loops: CDR1 SGHTA, CDR2 FQGNSA. The CDR3 spans 14 residues. CDR3 loop: CASSLGGGENIQYF. In nucleotides, the CDR3 is TGTGCCAGCAGCTTAGGAGGGGGTGAAAACATTCAGTACTTC.

This chain links TRBV7-9 with TRBJ2-1, with a tentative D call TRBD2 (6 bases). V was pared by 3 bases and J by 0 bases, with 9 bases between. Looked up from germline, CDR1 is SEHNR and CDR2 is FQNEAQ (reference sequence). The CDR3 is made up of 15 amino acids. CDR3 residues: CASSFRGLSYNEQFF. CDR3 nucleotide sequence: TGTGCCAGCAGCTTTCGGGGACTCTCCTACAATGAGCAGTTCTTC.

The chain carries TRBV5-4 and TRBJ2-6; 9 nucleotides align to TRBD2. There are 20 residues in the CDR3. Trimming at V came to 4 bases and at J to 3 bases, leaving 17 bases not matched to a gene. CDR1 and CDR2 from the germline V gene are SGHNT and YYREEE (reference sequence). This CDR3 reads CASSPPKTSGSRNGANVLTF. In nucleotides, the CDR3 is TGTGCCAGCAGCCCCCCAAAGACTAGCGGAAGTAGGAATGGGGCCAACGTCCTGACTTTC.

The J gene is TRBJ2-3, the V gene TRBV6-6; TRBD2 aligns across 8 bases. Germline CDR1 reads MNHNY; CDR2 reads SVGAGI (reference sequence). Trimming removed 4 bases from V and 1 base from J; junction bases left unmatched: 7. This CDR3 comprises 16 residues. CDR3 region: CASSLAGSPGTDTQYF. CDR3 nucleotide sequence: TGTGCCAGCAGTTTAGCGGGATCACCTGGCACAGATACGCAGTATTTT.

The table lists this clone with a few counts. V gene TRBV28 combines with J gene TRBJ2-3, with 7 bases lining up with TRBD2. The CDR3 has 16 residues. Germline loops: CDR1 MDHEN, CDR2 SYDVKM. Trimming removed 2 bases from V and 0 bases from J; junction bases left unmatched: 5. The CDR3 protein is CASSLKWRGSTDTQYF. The CDR3 region has the DNA TGTGCCAGCAGTTTAAAGTGGCGGGGGAGCACAGATACGCAGTATTTT.

The chain joins TRBV10-3 to TRBJ2-7; TRBD2 agrees at 11 bases. The J segment lost 1 base and the V segment lost 6 bases, leaving 5 bases of the junction unmatched. The germline gives CDR1 ENHRY, CDR2 SYGVKD. The CDR3 is made up of 15 amino acids. The CDR3 region has the DNA TGTGCCATCAGGACTAGCGGGGACCCTTCCTACGAGCAGTACTTC. Translating gives CAIRTSGDPSYEQYF.

The rearrangement uses TRBV25-1 and TRBJ2-3; D possibly corresponds to TRBD1 (5 bases). Trimming left V 1 base short and J 5 bases short, with 13 bases between. The CDR3 has 15 amino acids. From germline, CDR1 is MGHDK and CDR2 SYGVNS. The CDR3 here is CASSELKGSGDTQYF. The CDR3 DNA sequence: TGTGCCAGCAGTGAATTAAAGGGGTCAGGAGATACGCAGTATTTT.

The chain combines TRBV4-3 with TRBJ2-1; 12 bases agree with TRBD2. Losses at the gene ends were 1 base for V and 1 base for J; bases not matched to a gene: 2. Germline CDR1 and CDR2: LGHNA and YSLEER. The CDR3 has 17 amino acids. The CDR3 is CASSQGTSGKSYNEQFF. The CDR3, as DNA: TGCGCCAGCAGCCAAGGGACTAGCGGGAAATCCTACAATGAGCAGTTCTTC.

This sequence joins TRBV6-1 and TRBJ2-7; a possible D gene is TRBD2 (6 bases). V gave up 6 bases and J gave up 2 bases, with 20 bases separating them. The CDR3 sequence is 16 residues long. Germline V lookup: CDR1 MNHNS, CDR2 SASEGT. The CDR3 protein is CASRETSGGYTYEQYF. The CDR3, as DNA: TGTGCCAGCAGGGAAACCTCTGGAGGGTACACCTACGAGCAGTACTTC.

This sequence joins TRBV18 and TRBJ1-6; no clear D. Germline CDR1 and CDR2: KGHSH and LQKENI. Trimming pared 4 bases from V and 7 bases from J, leaving 11 bases between. The length of the CDR3 is 14 residues. CDR3 residues: CASSLGTVNSPLHF. DNA of the CDR3: TGTGCCAGCTCACTCGGTACAGTGAATTCACCCCTCCACTTT. Using reference TRBV18 and TRBJ1-6 for the parts outside the CDR3, the full variable domain is NAGVMQNPRHLVRRRGQEARLRCSPMKGHSHVYWYRQLPEEGLKFMVYLQKENIIDESGMPKERFSAEFPKEGPSILRIQQVVRGDSAAYFCASSLGTVNSPLHFGNGTRLTVT.